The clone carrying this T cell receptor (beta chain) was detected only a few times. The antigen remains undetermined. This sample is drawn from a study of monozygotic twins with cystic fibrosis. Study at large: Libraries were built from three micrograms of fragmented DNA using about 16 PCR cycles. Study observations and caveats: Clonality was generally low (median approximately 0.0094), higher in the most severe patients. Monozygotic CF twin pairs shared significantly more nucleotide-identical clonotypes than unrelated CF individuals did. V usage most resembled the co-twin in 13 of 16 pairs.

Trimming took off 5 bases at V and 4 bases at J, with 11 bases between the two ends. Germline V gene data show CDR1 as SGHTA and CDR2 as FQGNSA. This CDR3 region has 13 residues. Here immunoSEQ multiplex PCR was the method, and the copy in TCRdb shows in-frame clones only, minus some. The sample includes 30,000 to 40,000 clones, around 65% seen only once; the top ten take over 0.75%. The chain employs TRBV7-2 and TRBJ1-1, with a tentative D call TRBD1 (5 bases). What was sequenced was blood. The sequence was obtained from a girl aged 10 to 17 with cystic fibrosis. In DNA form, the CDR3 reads TGTGCCAGCAGCCAAGACAGTTCCACTGAAGCTTTCTTT. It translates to CASSQDSSTEAFF.